This T cell receptor (beta chain) was observed in a study of tumor and adjacent non-tumor tissue in lung cancer (dated by TCRdb to the late 2010s). Background on the whole study: The cohort included around twelve adenocarcinoma, a couple of squamous cell carcinoma and 1 small cell lung cancer patients. The roughly 15 patients were aged about 31 to 85 years, included 10 men and 5 women, and had TNM stage I to III disease. More than 25 paired specimens, one tumor and one normal lung sample per patient, were profiled by TCRbeta CDR3 sequencing. A total of some 130,000,000 productive TCRbeta reads were generated by sequencing, corresponding to an average of about 4.17 million reads per sample. Using bulk TCRbeta repertoires from under 17 lung cancer patients, the study set lung tumor tissue side by side with matched distant non-tumor lung tissue.

Points the paper makes about the study in general: In normal lung, the top 100 clones accounted for a significantly larger cumulative share of the repertoire than in tumor tissue. Peripheral blood was not sequenced, so blood TCRbeta repertoires in these lung cancer patients were not examined. TCR diversity was significantly higher in younger patients, and greater tumor TCR diversity was associated with shorter overall survival and shorter disease-free survival. The methods do not name the sequencing platform or mention unique molecular identifiers. Tumor tissue showed significantly greater TCR diversity (inverse Simpson) than normal lung tissue (roughly 430 vs 170, P = 0.0075, Mann-Whitney U test). Only approximately 16 patients were included in the cohort, and the need for larger samples and more detailed clinical data was noted by the authors.

Library preparation used multiplex PCR. The sequencing machine was an Illumina HiSeq 2500. TCRbeta libraries were built by three rounds of nested PCR using primers (Table S4), following protocols modified from ARM-PCR. Before sequencing, PCR products of 200-500 bp were cut from the gel and purified using the QIAquick gel extraction kit. The published analysis was carried out like this. Trimmomatic was used to clean the reads, FLASH was used to merge the reads into complete CDR3 sequences, and MiTCR was used to assign the reads to V(D)J germline segments. VDJtools was used to compute clonal diversity as the inverse Simpson's index. A read counted as productive if the sequence was in-frame and lacked a premature stop codon. The public reads were quality trimmed at Q25 with fastp and then assembled into clones with MiXCR by TCRdb, keeping productive beta chains. Rows matching on CDR3 protein sequence are summarized as one entry with the most common DNA and genes. The V and J calls were not made by the authors but by TCRdb's processing. Within this sample are about 110,000 distinct CDR3 sequences, with approximately 87% of them counted one time only. The top ten constitute around 21% of the sample.

RNA was extracted from bulk unsorted tissue and checked for quality with a NanoDrop ND-1000 and an Agilent 2100. All donors had newly diagnosed lung cancer, had not received prior chemotherapy, and were admitted for thoracic surgery in China between August and November 2014. Anyone who had undergone radiotherapy or chemotherapy before, or who had another cancer at the same time, was left out of the study. Pieces of surgical tissue measuring about 1-2.1 cm3 were kept in RNAlater solution and held at -80 degrees C until needed. As concerns this clonotype: No antigen is known for it. The junction departs from germline at one end; a sequencing error may be responsible.

Sequences MNHEY (CDR1) and SVGEGT (CDR2) are obtained from the germline V gene. There are 16 amino acids in the CDR3, from cysteine to phenylalanine inclusive. Here the CDR3 DNA is all that survives: 48 bases in frame from base 1. This chain is built from TRBV6-2 or TRBV6-3 and TRBJ2-6, and TRBD1 may be the D gene, going by 5 matching bases. The sample consisted of lung tumor tissue. This clonotype was obtained from a man in his 70s with non-small cell lung cancer. The encoded CDR3 is CVSSYGGVSGANVLTF. The nucleotides read TGTGTCAGCAGTTACGGTGGGGTCTCTGGGGCCAATGTCCTGACTTTC.